This TCR beta chain was profiled in a study of CD8 T cells in ankylosing spondylitis. General study points: Within peripheral blood, clones linked to disease were CD8+ and relatively rare. In ankylosing spondylitis blood, a motif of seven or eight highly homologous TCR beta variants appeared characteristic. Significant enrichment of disease-linked clones was reported in matched ankylosing spondylitis synovial fluid.

As to this clonotype: As yet, its antigen is unknown.

V lost 3 bases and J lost 2; bases outside the gene matches: 3. The CDR3 runs 14 residues. TCR beta libraries were made by quantitative 5'-RACE with molecular barcodes. In TCRdb, the 5' RACE reads were re-called with MiXCR into one record per CDR3 protein. This table has about 360,000 distinct CDR3 sequences, roughly 22% appearing once. The source is a male donor with ankylosing spondylitis or in good health (not recorded which). The sequenced sample consisted of blood, either unsorted or a sorted T cell fraction (not recorded which). The chain combines TRBV12-3 or TRBV12-4 with TRBJ1-2; 7 bases match TRBD1. CDR3 sequence (DNA): TGTGCCAGCAGTTTTGGCAGGGGGAACTATGGCTACACCTTC. Protein: CASSFGRGNYGYTF.